This TCR beta chain was sequenced in a study of T-cell reconstitution after alpha-beta-depleted transplantation in children. CDR1 is SGHVS and CDR2 is FNYEAQ in the germline V gene. The V gene lost 5 bases and the J gene lost 3 bases, with 24 bases spanning the gap. The CDR3 contains 18 residues. Broader study findings: As was reported, about two months after transplant, alpha-beta T cells came from several hundred expanded graft clones.

Library preparation (for TCRbeta) was performed with unique molecular identifiers. TCRdb re-called the PCR reads through MiXCR, storing one row per CDR3 protein. The sample shows hundreds of thousands of distinct CDR3 sequences, 15% to 20% of them seen only once. This clonotype was seen a few times. Its antigen is currently unknown. This sequence joins TRBV7-6 and TRBJ2-3, with D tentatively TRBD1 (6 bases). This material consisted of PBMCs, mostly from graft donor cells, taken 360 days after TCRalphabeta/CD19-depleted stem cell transplant. This clonotype was obtained from a male patient under 18 who had a stem cell transplant for acute lymphoblastic leukemia, so the T cells may come from the graft donor. The CDR3, as DNA: TGTGCCAGCAGCACCATTATGACAGGTCCACCCATAACAGATACGCAGTATTTT. Its protein product is CASSTIMTGPPITDTQYF. The full variable domain, completed using reference TRBV7-6 and TRBJ2-3, is GAGVSQSPRYKVTKRGQDVALRCDPISGHVSLYWYRQALGQGPEFLTYFNYEAQQDKSGLPNDRFSAERPEGSISTLTIQRTEQRDSAMYRCASSTIMTGPPITDTQYFGPGTRLTVL.